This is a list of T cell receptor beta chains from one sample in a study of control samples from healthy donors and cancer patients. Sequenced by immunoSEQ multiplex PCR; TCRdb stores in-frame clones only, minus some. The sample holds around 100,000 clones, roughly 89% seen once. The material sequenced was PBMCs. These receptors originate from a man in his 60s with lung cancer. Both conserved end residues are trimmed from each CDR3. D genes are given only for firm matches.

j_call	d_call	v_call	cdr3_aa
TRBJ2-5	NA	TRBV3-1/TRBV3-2	ASSQDPTRSETQY
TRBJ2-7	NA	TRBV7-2	ASSPDPEENYEQY
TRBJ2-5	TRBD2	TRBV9	ASSVATSGGRETQY
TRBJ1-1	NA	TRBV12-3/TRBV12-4	ASSQGAEAF
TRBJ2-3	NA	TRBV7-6	ASSVTPGATGDTQY
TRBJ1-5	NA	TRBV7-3	ASSLAGGQDQPQH
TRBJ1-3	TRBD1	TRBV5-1	ASSLLGQGGSNTIY
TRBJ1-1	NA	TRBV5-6	ASSFGPEAF
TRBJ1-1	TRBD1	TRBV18	ASSPRQGYTEAF
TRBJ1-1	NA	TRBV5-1	ASSLAGSNTEAF
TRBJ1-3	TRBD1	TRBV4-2	ASSSGTAGNTIY
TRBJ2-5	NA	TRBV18	ASSPKERREETQY
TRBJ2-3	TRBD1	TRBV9	ASSPGTGRSTDTQY
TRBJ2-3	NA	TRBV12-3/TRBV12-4	ASSLIGEDTQY
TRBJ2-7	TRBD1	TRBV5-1	ASSQNGDRTSYEQY
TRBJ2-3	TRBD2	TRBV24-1	ATSDYTSGGLTDTQY
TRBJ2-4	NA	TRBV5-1	ASSLALQGDIQY
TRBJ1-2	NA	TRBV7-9	ASSALAGTVYGYT
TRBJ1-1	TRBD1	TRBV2	ASSGQGTTEAF
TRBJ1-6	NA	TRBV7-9	ASSLGQRPLH
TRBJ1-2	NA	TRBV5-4	ASSLGAGIIVYGYT
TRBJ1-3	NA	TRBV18	ASSQSREPSGNTIY